The 5 T cell receptor beta chains below were found in one sample sequenced in a study of neurological immune-mediated disorders. TCRdb reanalysed the 5' RACE reads using MiXCR and keeps one entry per CDR3 protein. The sample lists 50,000 to 80,000 distinct CDR3 sequences, 4.5% occurring once. The specimen was PBMCs. These receptors came from a man aged 30 to 39 with multiple sclerosis.

Many counts were recorded for this clonotype. This sequence joins TRBV5-5 and TRBJ2-7; no firm D call. CDR3 size: 14 residues. Trimming removed 3 bases from V and 4 bases from J, with 14 bases in between. Germline lookup yields CDR1 SGHKS and CDR2 YYEKEE (reference sequence). The CDR3 nucleotides read TGTGCCAGCAGCTCCACCTGGACCGATTACGAGCAGTACGTC. Translating gives CASSSTWTDYEQYV.

The table lists this clonotype with many counts. The CDR3 DNA reads TGTGCCAGCAGCCAAGGACAGGGGACCAGTGGCTACACCTTC. Amino acids: CASSQGQGTSGYTF. The V gene is TRBV4-2, the J gene TRBJ1-2; TRBD1 agrees at 8 bases. The length of the CDR3 is 14 residues. Germline lookup yields CDR1 LGHNA and CDR2 YNFKEQ. With 1 base clipped from V and 7 bases from J, the junction kept 5 bases outside the gene matches.

This chain links TRBV12-2 with TRBJ1-1; the table's D call, TRBD1, was not checked against the DNA. TRBV12-2 corresponds to a pseudogene. This CDR3 region has 17 residues. The DNA for the CDR3 is TGTGCAAGTCGCTTAGCGAGGGGTCCGGGTTTGAACACTGAAGCTTTCTTT. It is translated as CASRLARGPGLNTEAFF.

This clonotype was seen only a few times. The chain has TRBV2 and TRBJ1-2, with D possibly TRBD1 on 5 matching bases. V was cut by 7 bases and J by 6 bases, with 12 bases left in between. This CDR3 region has 12 residues. Germline CDR1 is SNHLY and CDR2 is FYNNEI. The CDR3 reads CASNPQGHGYTF. In DNA form, the CDR3 reads TGTGCCAGCAACCCCCAGGGCCATGGCTACACCTTC. The variable domain in full, with the rest retrieved from reference TRBV2 and TRBJ1-2, is EPEVTQTPSHQVTQMGQEVILRCVPISNHLYFYWYRQILGQKVEFLVSFYNNEISEKSEIFDDQFSVERPDGSNFTLKIRSTKLEDSAMYFCASNPQGHGYTFGSGTRLTVV.

CDR3 coding DNA: TGTGCCAGCTCACGCGACGAGAATCAGCCCCAGCATTTT. Protein: CASSRDENQPQHF. The chain joins TRBV18 to TRBJ1-5; D uncertain. The germline V and J ends were trimmed by 4 bases and 4 bases, with 8 bases remaining between them. This CDR3 spans 13 amino acids. Germline loops: CDR1 KGHSH, CDR2 LQKENI.